The source of this T cell receptor (beta chain) is a study of cytomegalovirus exposure and HLA in healthy donors. Vbeta (60) and Jbeta (13) primers were used in the PCR. The method was immunoSEQ multiplex PCR; TCRdb's version includes in-frame clones alone and lacks a portion of them. The sample lists about 160,000 clones, around 76% occurring once. This CDR3 is built from 18 residues. With respect to this clone: Its antigen is as yet unknown.

Study observations and caveats: Presence/absence analyses took donor sequencing depth as roughly uniform. In a later analysis, compared with equally common non-associated chains, HLA-associated beta chains were more expanded.

Specimen: PBMCs. This sequence originates from a girl aged 5 to 17 in good health and CMV-seropositive. The chain employs TRBV21-1 and TRBJ2-2; the tabulated D call, TRBD1, remains unverified against the DNA. TRBV21-1 is a recognized pseudogene. The CDR3 sequence is CASSNRDKDPQNTGELFF. In nucleotides, the CDR3 is TGTGCCAGCAGCAACCGGGACAAAGACCCCCAGAACACCGGGGAGCTGTTTTTT.